The entry below describes one T cell receptor beta chain. CDR3 length: 16 amino acids. Trimming removed 6 bases from V and 0 bases from J; junction bases left unmatched: 8. Germline V gene lookup returns CDR1 KGHSH and CDR2 LQKENI. TCRdb's table, derived via immunoSEQ multiplex PCR, lists solely in-frame clones and lacks some. This table holds around 130,000 clones, under 85% found once. These data originate in a study of blood T cell repertoires in COVID-19. Study-wide background: There were acute and convalescent COVID-19 samples, and they came from the United States, Italy and Spain. Sample material is recorded as cDNA or gDNA derived from T cells, B-cell-depleted T cells, or PBMCs.

V usage is TRBV18 and J usage is TRBJ1-3, with 7 positions matching TRBD1. The material sequenced was peripheral blood. This sequence was found in a woman aged 55-70 years with acute or convalescent COVID-19. CDR3 in DNA: TGTGCCAGCTCCCCGGACAGGTCCTACTCTGGAAACACCATATATTTT. This codes for CASSPDRSYSGNTIYF.